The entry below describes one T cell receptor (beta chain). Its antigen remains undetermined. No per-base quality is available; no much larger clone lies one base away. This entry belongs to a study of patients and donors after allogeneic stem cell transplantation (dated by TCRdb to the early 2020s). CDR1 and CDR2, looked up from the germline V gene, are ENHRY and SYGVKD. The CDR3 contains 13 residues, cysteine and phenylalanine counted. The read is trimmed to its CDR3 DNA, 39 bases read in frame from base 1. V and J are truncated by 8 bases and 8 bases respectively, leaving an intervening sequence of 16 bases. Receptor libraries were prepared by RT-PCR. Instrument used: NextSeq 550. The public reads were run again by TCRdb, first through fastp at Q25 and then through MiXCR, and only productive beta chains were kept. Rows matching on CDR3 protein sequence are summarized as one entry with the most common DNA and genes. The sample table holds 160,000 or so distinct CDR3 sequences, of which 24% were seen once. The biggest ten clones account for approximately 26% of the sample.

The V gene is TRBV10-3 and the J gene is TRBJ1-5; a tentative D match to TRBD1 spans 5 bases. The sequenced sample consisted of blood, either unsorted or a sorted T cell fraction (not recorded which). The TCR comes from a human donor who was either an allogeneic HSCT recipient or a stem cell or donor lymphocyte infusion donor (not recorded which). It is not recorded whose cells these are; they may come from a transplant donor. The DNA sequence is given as TGTGCCATCGGGGAAAACAGGAGAGAGCCCCAGCATTTT. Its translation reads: CAIGENRREPQHF.